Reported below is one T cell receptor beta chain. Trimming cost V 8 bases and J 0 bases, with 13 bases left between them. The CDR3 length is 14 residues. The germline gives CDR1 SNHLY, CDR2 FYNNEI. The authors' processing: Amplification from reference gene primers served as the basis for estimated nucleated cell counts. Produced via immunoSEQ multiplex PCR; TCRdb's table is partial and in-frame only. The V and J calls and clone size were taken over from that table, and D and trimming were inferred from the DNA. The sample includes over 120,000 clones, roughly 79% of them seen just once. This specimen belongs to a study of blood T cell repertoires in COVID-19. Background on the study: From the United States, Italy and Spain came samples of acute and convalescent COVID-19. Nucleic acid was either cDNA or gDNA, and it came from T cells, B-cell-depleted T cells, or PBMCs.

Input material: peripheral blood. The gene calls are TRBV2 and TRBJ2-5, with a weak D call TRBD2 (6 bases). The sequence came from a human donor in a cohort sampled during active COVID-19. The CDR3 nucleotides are TGTGCCAGCCTGCTAGCGTCCTACCAAGAGACCCAGTACTTC. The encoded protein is CASLLASYQETQYF.